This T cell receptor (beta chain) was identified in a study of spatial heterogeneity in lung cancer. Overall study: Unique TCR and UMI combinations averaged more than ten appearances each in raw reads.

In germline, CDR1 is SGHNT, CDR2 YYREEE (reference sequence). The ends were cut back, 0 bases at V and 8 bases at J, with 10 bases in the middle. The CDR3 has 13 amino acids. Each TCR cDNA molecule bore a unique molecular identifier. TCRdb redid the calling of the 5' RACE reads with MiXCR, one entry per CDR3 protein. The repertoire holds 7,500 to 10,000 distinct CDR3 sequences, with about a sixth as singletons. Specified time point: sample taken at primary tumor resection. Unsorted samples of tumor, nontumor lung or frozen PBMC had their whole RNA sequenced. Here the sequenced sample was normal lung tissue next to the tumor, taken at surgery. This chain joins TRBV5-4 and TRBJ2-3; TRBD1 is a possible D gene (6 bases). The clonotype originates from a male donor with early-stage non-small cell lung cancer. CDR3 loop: CASSLEGGTTQYF. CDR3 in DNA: TGTGCCAGCAGCTTGGAAGGGGGAACTACGCAGTATTTT. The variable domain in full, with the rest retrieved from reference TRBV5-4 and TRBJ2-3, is ETGVTQSPTHLIKTRGQQVTLRCSSQSGHNTVSWYQQALGQGPQFIFQYYREEENGRGNFPPRFSGLQFPNYSSELNVNALELDDSALYLCASSLEGGTTQYFGPGTRLTVL.